Following are 22 T cell receptor beta chains from one sample sequenced in a study of blood T cell repertoires in COVID-19. Method: immunoSEQ multiplex PCR; TCRdb's copy keeps in-frame clones and lacks some. This table has some 90,000 clones, roughly 86% appearing once. The sequencing sample was made of peripheral blood. The receptors were sampled from a human donor in a cohort sampled during active COVID-19.

This chain links TRBV6-2 or TRBV6-3 with TRBJ2-2; D is unresolved. CDR3 length equals 14 residues. CDR1 and CDR2 (germline): MNHEY, SVGEGT. V was cut by 2 bases and J by 5 bases, with 9 bases left in between. The CDR3, as DNA: TGTGCCAGCAGTTACATTCAGAGGACCGGGGAGCTGTTTTTT. Amino acid sequence: CASSYIQRTGELFF.

The CDR3 coding sequence is TGTGCCAGCAGCTTAGGGAGGACAGGCATATCCTACAATGAGCAGTTCTTC. Translated, it gives CASSLGRTGISYNEQFF. The chain employs TRBV11-2 and TRBJ2-1, with 7 bases identical to TRBD1. After removal of 1 base from V and 1 base from J, the junction contained 7 bases not matched to a gene. CDR3 length: 17 residues. Germline V lookup: CDR1 SGHAT, CDR2 FQNNGV.

This clone was picked up one time. The V call is TRBV5-6, the J call TRBJ2-7; D gene ambiguous. The CDR3 covers 13 residues. Trimming pared 7 bases from V and 3 bases from J, leaving 14 bases between. The V gene's germline CDR1 is SGHDT and CDR2 YYEEEE. The CDR3 here is CASSRALSYEQYF. The DNA for the CDR3 is TGTGCCAGCTCGAGAGCGTTGAGCTACGAGCAGTACTTC.

The rearrangement joins TRBV18 to TRBJ2-3; 8 bases match TRBD2. Germline V gene data show CDR1 as KGHSH and CDR2 as LQKENI. V shed 7 bases and J 6 bases; nucleotides not matched to a gene: 12. This CDR3 is 15 amino acids long. CDR3 sequence (DNA): TGTGCCAGCTTGCCCGTAGGACTAGCCCCGGATACGCAGTATTTT. It encodes CASLPVGLAPDTQYF.

This chain connects TRBV5-4 to TRBJ2-1, with D tentatively TRBD2 (6 bases). In germline, CDR1 is SGHNT, CDR2 YYREEE (reference sequence). Trimming pared 4 bases from V and 0 bases from J, leaving 14 bases between. The CDR3 is 16 residues long. The CDR3 DNA follows: TGTGCCAGCAGCCTTAGAGACGGGAGCTCCTACAATGAGCAGTTCTTC. Residues: CASSLRDGSSYNEQFF.

This chain's CDR3 is CASSDAAGAPSNQPQHF. The CDR3, as DNA: TGCGCCAGCAGTGATGCTGCAGGGGCCCCTAGCAATCAGCCCCAGCATTTT. The chain recombines TRBV10-2 with TRBJ1-5, with D possibly TRBD1 on 6 matching bases. The CDR3 loop spans 17 amino acids. Germline V gene lookup returns CDR1 WSHSY and CDR2 SAAADI. The V end lost 3 bases, the J end lost 0 bases, and 15 bases lay between the germline ends.

V gene TRBV15 combines with J gene TRBJ2-1; D might be TRBD1 (5 bases). Germline loops: CDR1 LNHNV, CDR2 YYDKDF (reference sequence). This CDR3 spans 14 amino acids. V lost 7 bases and J lost 11, with 21 bases in between. The DNA for the CDR3 is TGTGCCACCACTTCGACTCCCAGGGTTGGGAAGCAGTTCTTC. Encoded protein: CATTSTPRVGKQFF.

The rearrangement uses TRBV14 and TRBJ2-3; the match to TRBD1 covers 7 bases. Looked up from germline, CDR1 is SGHDN and CDR2 is FVKESK. The V and J ends lost 3 bases and 4 bases, in that order; junction bases with no gene match: 16. The CDR3 consists of 18 residues. CDR3 DNA sequence: TGTGCCAGCAGCCACACTCTCCTACAGGGGTTCGGGGCAGATACGCAGTATTTT. Translated, it gives CASSHTLLQGFGADTQYF.

The chain recombines TRBV5-1 with TRBJ2-3; possible D gene TRBD2, 7 bases. The V and J ends lost 4 bases and 1 base respectively, with 16 bases between them. The CDR3 length is 16 residues. CDR1 SGHRS and CDR2 YFSETQ come from the germline V gene. DNA of the CDR3: TGCGCCAGCAGCCCCCGGGGGGCAGGAGGCACAGATACGCAGTATTTT. Translation gives CASSPRGAGGTDTQYF.

The chain combines TRBV7-2 with TRBJ2-7; D is possibly TRBD2 (6 bases). Trimming took off 2 bases at V and 2 bases at J, with 10 bases between the two ends. CDR1 is SGHTA, CDR2 FQGNSA, per germline. This CDR3 spans 14 amino acids. CDR3 residues: CASSLLRGPYEQYF. CDR3 bases: TGTGCCAGCAGCTTACTGCGGGGACCCTACGAGCAGTACTTC.

This rearrangement joins TRBV7-2 to TRBJ2-5; 10 nucleotides match TRBD2. Germline loops: CDR1 SGHTA, CDR2 FQGNSA. V shed 0 bases and J 7 bases; nucleotides not matched to a gene: 17. This CDR3 has 19 amino acids. The CDR3 DNA is TGTGCCAGCAGCTTAGCCCCTTGGGGGAGCGGGGGGGCCGATCGGACCCAGTACTTC. As protein: CASSLAPWGSGGADRTQYF.

This clone was seen a handful of times. The chain couples TRBV27 to TRBJ2-2; no clear D gene. Looked up from germline, CDR1 is MNHEY and CDR2 is SMNVEV (reference sequence). The CDR3 consists of 15 residues. V was cut by 7 bases and J by 7 bases, with 19 bases left in between. The CDR3 sequence: CASKIEARSVGELFF. The DNA for the CDR3 is TGTGCCAGCAAAATTGAGGCGAGATCGGTCGGGGAGCTGTTTTTT.

This chain joins TRBV5-1 and TRBJ2-1; 11 nucleotides line up with TRBD2. CDR1 SGHRS and CDR2 YFSETQ come from the germline V gene. Trimming removed 2 bases from V and 0 bases from J; junction bases left unmatched: 10. The CDR3 contains 19 residues. CDR3 nucleotides: TGCGCCAGCAGCTTAGGGACTAGCGGCCCACAAAGCTCCTACAATGAGCAGTTCTTC. Translated: CASSLGTSGPQSSYNEQFF.

The chain joins TRBV18 to TRBJ2-6; possible D gene TRBD1, 6 bases. The germline V gene has CDR1 KGHSH and CDR2 LQKENI. The CDR3 extends over 16 amino acids. Trimming pared 5 bases from V and 4 bases from J, leaving 15 bases between. For the CDR3, the DNA is TGTGCCAGCTCAGGACCAGGGGTCTCCGGGGCCAACGTCCTGACTTTC. It specifies CASSGPGVSGANVLTF.

In this sample, this clone turned up a few times. No DNA is shown, since the ends of the CDR3 on it are uncertain; the CDR3 is the one TCRdb lists. The chain uses TRBV21-1 and TRBJ2-7; the table's D call, TRBD1, was not checked against the DNA. TRBV21-1 is labeled a pseudogene. The CDR3 is 15 amino acids in total, end residues counted. Here the CDR3 reads CASSKVGQGAGEQYF.

In its sample, this clone was seen once. The V call is TRBV7-2, the J call TRBJ2-5; D possibly corresponds to TRBD1 (5 bases). Germline values: CDR1 SGHTA, CDR2 FQGNSA. This CDR3 spans 14 amino acids. Trimming stripped 2 bases from V and 5 bases from J, with 12 bases between. The CDR3 is CASSLYWGVETQYF. CDR3 DNA: TGTGCCAGCAGCTTATACTGGGGCGTGGAGACCCAGTACTTC.

This clone appeared a few times. The chain has TRBV6-6 and TRBJ2-7, with D perhaps TRBD2 (6 bases). This CDR3 comprises 10 residues. Between the trimmed V and J ends, which lost 5 bases and 12 bases, there was a span of 11 bases. Per germline, CDR1 MNHNY and CDR2 SVGAGI (reference sequence). CDR3 nucleotide sequence: TGTGCCAGCAGTCGGGACTGGAGGTACTTC. Translating it yields CASSRDWRYF.

The chain links TRBV5-1 to TRBJ1-6; 9 bases fit TRBD1. J lost 10 bases, V lost 1 base, and 6 bases had no gene match. Germline values: CDR1 SGHRS, CDR2 YFSETQ. The CDR3 is 15 amino acids. The CDR3 loop is CASSLSGDRVSPLHF. Written as DNA, the CDR3 is TGCGCCAGCAGCTTGTCAGGGGACAGGGTATCACCCCTCCACTTT.

The chain is built from TRBV6-6 and TRBJ2-7; D possibly corresponds to TRBD2 (6 bases). The germline V and J ends were trimmed by 6 bases and 4 bases, with 22 bases remaining between them. Germline CDR1 and CDR2: MNHNY and SVGAGI (reference sequence). This CDR3 is built from 16 residues. The CDR3 loop is CASSKVRDGGWYEQYF. The DNA of the CDR3 is TGTGCCAGCAGCAAAGTCCGGGACGGGGGATGGTACGAGCAGTACTTC.

The CDR3 loop is CASSLGGLGQGYEQYF. In nucleotides, the CDR3 is TGTGCCAGCAGCTTAGGGGGGTTGGGACAGGGCTACGAGCAGTACTTC. The chain is built from TRBV7-9 and TRBJ2-7, with 9 nucleotides matching TRBD1. The trim removed 1 base at V and 3 bases at J, leaving 7 bases unmatched. CDR3 length: 16 amino acids. Germline assignment: CDR1 SEHNR and CDR2 FQNEAQ (reference sequence).

The V call is TRBV25-1, the J call TRBJ2-3, with 7 bases matching TRBD2. With 7 bases clipped from V and 5 bases from J, the junction kept 6 bases outside the gene matches. The germline gives CDR1 MGHDK, CDR2 SYGVNS. This CDR3 has 13 amino acids. CDR3 sequence: CASTPWGGDTQYF. For the CDR3, the DNA is TGTGCCAGCACCCCCTGGGGGGGAGATACGCAGTATTTT.

The rearrangement uses TRBV7-6 and TRBJ2-3; 7 positions match TRBD2. Germline V gene lookup returns CDR1 SGHVS and CDR2 FNYEAQ. The CDR3 contains 13 residues. Trimming took 1 base from V and 5 from J; bases not matched to a gene: 0. As DNA, the CDR3 is TGTGCCAGCAGCTTAGGGACTAGAGATACGCAGTATTTT. Its protein product is CASSLGTRDTQYF.